These 21 T cell receptor beta chains originate from one sample sequenced in a study of blood T cell repertoires in COVID-19. Using immunoSEQ multiplex PCR, the repertoire was profiled, and TCRdb retains in-frame clones only, with some absent. The table has some 83,000 clones, roughly 90% seen once; the top ten hold 2% to 3%. Material for sequencing was peripheral blood. These receptors were collected from a man between 50 and 59 years old with acute or convalescent COVID-19.

This clone came up a few times. The chain links TRBV3-1 (or the pseudogene TRBV3-2) to TRBJ2-5; TRBD2 matches 15 bases. The CDR3 covers 16 residues. Germline CDR1 is LGHDT and CDR2 is YNNKEL (reference sequence). V shed 4 bases, J shed 5 bases, and the junction held 5 bases outside the gene matches. CDR3 protein: CASSRTSGGAEETQYF. DNA for the CDR3: TGTGCCAGCAGCCGGACTAGCGGGGGGGCTGAGGAGACCCAGTACTTC.

This chain uses TRBV2 with TRBJ1-2, with D tentatively TRBD1 (6 bases). There are 16 residues in the CDR3. Trimming took off 3 bases at V and 7 bases at J, with 21 bases between the two ends. Germline assignment: CDR1 SNHLY and CDR2 FYNNEI. CDR3 in DNA: TGTGCCAGCAGTGATGCGAGGGGGTCCCCCACGAGTGGCTACACCTTC. As protein: CASSDARGSPTSGYTF. Variable domain in full (rest from reference TRBV2 and TRBJ1-2): EPEVTQTPSHQVTQMGQEVILRCVPISNHLYFYWYRQILGQKVEFLVSFYNNEISEKSEIFDDQFSVERPDGSNFTLKIRSTKLEDSAMYFCASSDARGSPTSGYTFGSGTRLTVV.

To note about this clone: Other DNA variants within this sample encode the same CDR3. V usage is TRBV29-1 and J usage is TRBJ1-1; 10 bases fit TRBD1. The CDR3 is 13 residues long. Germline V lookup: CDR1 SQVTM, CDR2 ANQGSEA. V gave up 6 bases and J gave up 1 base; unmatched junction bases: 2. The CDR3 DNA follows: TGCAGCGTCGGACAGGGGGGGAACACTGAAGCTTTCTTT. The encoded protein is CSVGQGGNTEAFF.

The chain joins TRBV4-3 to TRBJ1-4; D call uncertain. This CDR3 spans 15 amino acids. Deletions cut 1 base from V and 8 bases from J, with 14 bases between. Germline CDR1 LGHNA, CDR2 YSLEER. CDR3 sequence (DNA): TGCGCCAGCAGCCAAGGAGTCCGGAGAGCCGAAAAACTGTTTTTT. This gives the protein CASSQGVRRAEKLFF.

This chain joins TRBV4-3 and TRBJ2-5; TRBD2 matches 12 bases. With V trimmed by 0 bases and J by 4 bases, 12 bases remained unmatched. The CDR3 is 19 residues long. CDR1 and CDR2 (germline): LGHNA, YSLEER. The CDR3 DNA is TGCGCCAGCAGCCAAGAAGTGGCTAGCGGGGGGGCCGGGAGAGAGACCCAGTACTTC. Translated, it gives CASSQEVASGGAGRETQYF.

CDR3 bases: TGCGCCAGCAGCTTGGAGGCTAGCGCGGGGAGCAATGAGCAGTTCTTC. Translating gives CASSLEASAGSNEQFF. The chain joins TRBV5-1 to TRBJ2-1, with D perhaps TRBD2 (6 bases). The CDR3 sequence is 16 residues long. Trimming took off 0 bases at V and 6 bases at J, with 16 bases between the two ends. Looked up from germline, CDR1 is SGHRS and CDR2 is YFSETQ.

J is TRBJ2-3 and V is TRBV13, with unresolved D. CDR1 is PRHDT and CDR2 is FYEKMQ in the germline V gene (reference sequence). The CDR3 sequence is 14 residues long. Trimming took 5 bases from V and 1 from J, leaving 10 bases between them. CDR3 in amino acids: CASSPPRGTDTQYF. The CDR3 nucleotides are TGTGCCAGCAGCCCCCCCCGCGGCACAGATACGCAGTATTTT.

CDR3 DNA sequence: TGTGCCAGCAGCTTAGGTGGGGGGTTGGCAGATACGCAGTATTTT. Protein: CASSLGGGLADTQYF. The chain couples TRBV7-2 to TRBJ2-3; D might be TRBD2 (6 bases). CDR1 SGHTA and CDR2 FQGNSA come from the germline V gene. Trimming cost V 1 base and J 4 bases, with 12 bases left between them. This CDR3 is built from 15 residues.

This clone was observed a single time. This chain links TRBV2 with TRBJ1-5; D unresolved. The CDR3 contains 16 residues. Trimming left V 6 bases short and J 0 bases short, with 15 bases between. In germline, CDR1 is SNHLY, CDR2 FYNNEI. Here the CDR3 reads CASSPILGLSNQPQHF. CDR3 sequence (DNA): TGTGCCAGCAGCCCGATCCTTGGGCTTAGCAATCAGCCCCAGCATTTT. The full variable domain, rest sourced from reference TRBV2 and TRBJ1-5, is EPEVTQTPSHQVTQMGQEVILRCVPISNHLYFYWYRQILGQKVEFLVSFYNNEISEKSEIFDDQFSVERPDGSNFTLKIRSTKLEDSAMYFCASSPILGLSNQPQHFGDGTRLSIL.

This clone was picked up one time. The chain is built from TRBV28 and TRBJ2-1; D unresolved. V shed 8 bases and J shed 6 bases, with 14 bases lying between them. The germline V gene has CDR1 MDHEN and CDR2 SYDVKM. The CDR3 is 13 residues long. CDR3 sequence reads: CASYEEFGNEQFF. The CDR3 coding sequence is TGTGCCAGCTATGAGGAGTTTGGCAATGAGCAGTTCTTC.

This clone was seen a single time. The V and J genes are TRBV6-5 and TRBJ2-7, with TRBD1 matching over 9 bases. The V gene's germline CDR1 is MNHEY and CDR2 SVGAGI. V dropped 5 bases and J dropped 6; count of bases not matched to a gene: 8. CDR3 length equals 14 residues. In DNA form, the CDR3 reads TGTGCCAGCAGTCGCCTACAGGGGGCAGGCGAGCAGTACTTC. Its protein is CASSRLQGAGEQYF.

The chain combines TRBV10-2 with TRBJ2-2; 8 nucleotides match TRBD2. The CDR3 contains 16 residues. Losses at the gene ends were 6 bases for V and 0 bases for J; bases not matched to a gene: 6. Per the germline V gene, CDR1 is WSHSY and CDR2 is SAAADI. The DNA for the CDR3 is TGCGCCAGCAGGGACTATAGCGGGGCGAACACCGGGGAGCTGTTTTTT. Translation: CASRDYSGANTGELFF.

This chain uses TRBV4-3 with TRBJ1-3; D remains ambiguous. This CDR3 has 15 amino acids. V shed 0 bases and J shed 1 base, with 7 bases lying between them. Germline CDR1 and CDR2: LGHNA and YSLEER. Here the CDR3 reads CASSQDLQSGNTIYF. The CDR3 bases are TGCGCCAGCAGCCAAGATTTGCAGTCTGGAAACACCATATATTTT.

By share, this clone ranks as medium-sized. V usage is TRBV7-6 and J usage is TRBJ2-2; 13 bases fit TRBD2. This CDR3 is 15 amino acids long. With V trimmed by 6 bases and J by 5 bases, 3 bases remained unmatched. Germline V CDR1 and CDR2: SGHVS, FNYEAQ. CDR3 DNA sequence: TGTGCCAGCAGAGAGGGACTAGCGGGGACCGGGGAGCTGTTTTTT. Its protein product is CASREGLAGTGELFF.

This chain uses TRBV4-2 with TRBJ2-2; 8 positions match TRBD2. Germline trimming cut 5 bases from V and 5 bases from J; bases unmatched to any gene: 10. The CDR3 consists of 16 residues. Germline V gives CDR1 LGHNA, CDR2 YNFKEQ. In DNA, the CDR3 is TGTGCCAGCAGCACTAGCCGGGGGGGTGGAACCGGGGAGCTGTTTTTT. It encodes CASSTSRGGGTGELFF.

In this sample, this clone turned up a few times. V is TRBV4-1 and J is TRBJ1-2; no definite D call. Trimming pared 2 bases from V and 7 bases from J, leaving 14 bases between. Germline V CDR1 and CDR2: MGHRA, YSYEKL. CDR3 length: 14 amino acids. CDR3 sequence: CASSQFGLSGGYTF. CDR3 bases: TGCGCCAGCAGCCAATTTGGGCTCTCAGGTGGCTACACCTTC.

To note about this clone: This CDR3 is also generated by other DNA sequences in the sample. This chain links TRBV7-9 with TRBJ2-2; TRBD2 matches at 7 bases. The CDR3 sequence is 15 residues long. The V gene end was trimmed by 5 bases and the J gene end by 2 bases; junction bases not matched to a gene: 5. In germline, CDR1 is SEHNR, CDR2 FQNEAQ (reference sequence). CDR3 protein: CASSPRGGNTGELFF. The CDR3 nucleotides are TGTGCCAGCAGCCCCCGCGGGGGAAACACCGGGGAGCTGTTTTTT.

V and J are TRBV2 and TRBJ2-3; D may be TRBD1 (6 bases). In germline, CDR1 is SNHLY, CDR2 FYNNEI. The CDR3 sequence is 13 residues long. V was cut by 6 bases and J by 6 bases, with 13 bases left in between. The CDR3 protein is CASRWTEGDTQYF. Written as DNA, the CDR3 is TGTGCCAGCAGGTGGACAGAAGGGGATACGCAGTATTTT. The complete variable domain, with remaining parts taken from reference TRBV2 and TRBJ2-3, reads EPEVTQTPSHQVTQMGQEVILRCVPISNHLYFYWYRQILGQKVEFLVSFYNNEISEKSEIFDDQFSVERPDGSNFTLKIRSTKLEDSAMYFCASRWTEGDTQYFGPGTRLTVL.

The CDR3 region has the DNA TGTGCCAGCAGCGTAGTCGTCGGGAACACTGAAGCTTTCTTT. Protein product: CASSVVVGNTEAFF. The chain uses TRBV9 and TRBJ1-1; D is uncertain. The CDR3 has 14 residues. Germline CDR1 is SGDLS and CDR2 is YYNGEE. The germline V and J ends were trimmed by 0 bases and 1 base, with 7 bases remaining between them.

Worth noting for this clone: One end of the junction fails to match germline, which may point to a read error. This chain connects TRBV7-8 to TRBJ2-2; tentative D call: TRBD2 (7 bases). The CDR3 has 16 residues. From germline, CDR1 is SGHVS and CDR2 FQNEAQ. DNA for the CDR3: TGTGCCAGCAGCTTAGAGACCCGGGGGGACACCGGGGGGCTGTTTTTT. Its translation is CASSLETRGDTGGLFF.

This clone came up once. This sequence joins TRBV24-1 and TRBJ2-7; D not certain. There are 14 residues in the CDR3. V was clipped by 7 bases and J by 2 bases, with 14 bases between them. The germline V gene encodes CDR1 KGHDR and CDR2 SFDVKD. The CDR3 region is CATRRHKMPYEQYF. The CDR3 DNA reads TGTGCCACCAGGAGACATAAAATGCCCTACGAGCAGTACTTC.